This TCR beta chain appears in the sequencing data of a study of shared clonotypes between healthy human individuals. This clone appeared once. This table comes from immunoSEQ multiplex PCR, and its TCRdb copy is limited to in-frame clones, with some not included. The table has over 2 million clones, 85% to 95% seen once; the top ten hold around 0.35%. Germline lookup yields CDR1 MDHEN and CDR2 SYDVKM. This CDR3 has 16 residues. V dropped 5 bases and J dropped 0 bases, with 14 bases sitting between them. The origin of this receptor is a man aged 18-30 years in good health. Some clones in this sample may be carry-over from other donors' samples. The J gene is TRBJ1-5, the V gene TRBV28, with D perhaps matching TRBD1 (6 bases). Source material: naive CD4+ T cells from PBMCs. Subset: CD45RA+ positively selected. The DNA of the CDR3 is TGTGCCAGCAGTCCAGGACAGCTCTATAGCAATCAGCCCCAGCATTTT. Amino acid sequence: CASSPGQLYSNQPQHF.